A single sample is the source of the 6 T cell receptor beta chains below, sequenced in a study of T-cell memory formation after mild COVID-19. Via MiXCR, TCRdb re-called the 5' RACE reads, giving one row per CDR3 protein. Here the sample spans around 250,000 distinct CDR3 sequences, about a sixth being singletons. Sequencing input: PBMCs or a T cell subset sorted from them (not recorded which). The receptors shown here come from a young man who had mild COVID-19 (a few samples of this study predate the infection). Cell type and time point are not known.

This clonotype has more than one count but fewer than ten. The chain employs TRBV12-3 or TRBV12-4 and TRBJ2-7; a weak D match, TRBD1 (5 bases). V shed 6 bases and J shed 6 bases, with 18 bases lying between them. The CDR3 is 14 residues long. The CDR3 reads CASSLGAPAVEQYF. The CDR3 nucleotides are TGTGCCAGCAGCCTAGGGGCCCCGGCAGTCGAGCAGTACTTC.

The chain uses TRBV12-3 or TRBV12-4 and TRBJ2-6; possible D gene TRBD1, 6 bases. CDR3 size: 16 residues. Trimming shortened V by 8 bases and J by 0 bases, and 14 bases separated the two germline ends. In nucleotides, the CDR3 is TGTGCCAGCGAGAGTAAAGGGGGCTCTGGGGCCAACGTCCTGACTTTC. Translating gives CASESKGGSGANVLTF.

The chain uses TRBV5-1 and TRBJ2-1, with 9 bases lining up with TRBD1. The CDR3 contains 15 residues. Germline lookup yields CDR1 SGHRS and CDR2 YFSETQ. After removal of 5 bases from V and 8 bases from J, the junction contained 11 bases not matched to a gene. The CDR3 coding sequence is TGCGCCAGCAGGGGGTCGGGACAGGGATGGGATGAGCAGTTCTTC. Protein product: CASRGSGQGWDEQFF.

V and J are TRBV6-5 and TRBJ1-1; D might be TRBD1 (6 bases). Germline loops: CDR1 MNHEY, CDR2 SVGAGI. The CDR3 spans 16 residues. V gave up 2 bases and J gave up 4 bases, with 17 bases separating them. Here the CDR3 DNA reads TGTGCCAGCAGTTACAAGACAGGCGGGGTTCTCACTGAAGCTTTCTTT. Residues: CASSYKTGGVLTEAFF.

Here the CDR3 reads CASSLQSIRGNEQFF. CDR3 in DNA: TGTGCCAGCAGCCTACAGTCGATACGCGGCAATGAGCAGTTCTTC. J is TRBJ2-1 and V is TRBV6-2 or TRBV6-3; D remains ambiguous. Trimming shortened V by 6 bases and J by 6 bases, and 18 bases separated the two germline ends. Germline V lookup: CDR1 MNHEY, CDR2 SVGEGT. This CDR3 contains 15 residues.

This clonotype turned up a few times. The chain carries TRBV11-2 and TRBJ2-1; 9 bases are shared with TRBD1. The CDR3 runs to 15 residues. Trimming cost V 4 bases and J 5 bases; bases outside gene matches: 6. The germline gives CDR1 SGHAT, CDR2 FQNNGV. The CDR3 DNA is TGTGCCAGCAGCTCCGGACAGGGGTTGGACAATGAGCAGTTCTTC. Translating it yields CASSSGQGLDNEQFF.